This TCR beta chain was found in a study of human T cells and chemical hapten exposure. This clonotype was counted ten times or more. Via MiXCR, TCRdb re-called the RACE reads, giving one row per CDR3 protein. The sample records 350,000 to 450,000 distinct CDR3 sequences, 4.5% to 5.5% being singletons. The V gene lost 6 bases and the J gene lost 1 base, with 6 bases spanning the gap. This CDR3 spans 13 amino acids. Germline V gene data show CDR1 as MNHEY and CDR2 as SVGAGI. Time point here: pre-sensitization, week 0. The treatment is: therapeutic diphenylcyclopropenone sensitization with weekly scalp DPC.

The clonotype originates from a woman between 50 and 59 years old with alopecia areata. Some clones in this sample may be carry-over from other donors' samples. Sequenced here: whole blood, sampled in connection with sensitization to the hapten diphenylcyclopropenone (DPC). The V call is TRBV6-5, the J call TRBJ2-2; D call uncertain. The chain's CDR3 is CASSRLNTGELFF. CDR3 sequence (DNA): TGTGCCAGCAGCCGACTGAACACCGGGGAGCTGTTTTTT.